Below, one T cell receptor beta chain is given with its context. Its antigen is currently not known. It has no much larger one-base neighbor in the sample; base qualities were not kept. The sample comes from a study of technical replicates of blood from four donors (dated by TCRdb to about 2017). V is cut back by 2 bases and J by 0 bases, with 4 bases in the junction unmatched. The germline V gene (reference sequence) provides CDR1 MNHEY and CDR2 SMNVEV. Reading from cysteine to phenylalanine, the CDR3 counts 15 amino acids. CDR3 DNA only is kept here, 45 bases in frame from base 1. Libraries came from the immunoSEQ multiplex PCR assay. TCRdb re-hosts the immuneACCESS table, in-frame sequences only. Its copies lack some clones; in the studies checked, an unresolved V gene accounts for under half of them, and the cause for the rest is not known. The sample table holds 65,000 to 85,000 clones, of which more than 85% were seen once. The ten largest make up about 0.37% of the sample.

This clonotype originated in a human donor in good health. Sequencing was done on a sample of T cells isolated from PBMCs. Recombination joined TRBV27 with TRBJ2-7; 7 junctional bases match TRBD2. The DNA sequence is given as TGTGCCAGCAGTTTAGCGGGGGTAAGCTCCTACGAGCAGTACTTC. Its translation is CASSLAGVSSYEQYF.